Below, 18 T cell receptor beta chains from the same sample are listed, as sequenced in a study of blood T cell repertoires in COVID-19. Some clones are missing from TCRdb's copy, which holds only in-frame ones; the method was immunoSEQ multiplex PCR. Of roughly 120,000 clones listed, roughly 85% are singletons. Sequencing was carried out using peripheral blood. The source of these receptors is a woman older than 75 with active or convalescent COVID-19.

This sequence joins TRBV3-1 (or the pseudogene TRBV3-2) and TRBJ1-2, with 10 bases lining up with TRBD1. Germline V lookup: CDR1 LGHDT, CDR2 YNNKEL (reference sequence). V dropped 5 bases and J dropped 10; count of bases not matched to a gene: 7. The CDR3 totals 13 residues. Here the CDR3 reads CASSDRDRGFYTF. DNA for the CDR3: TGTGCCAGCAGCGACCGGGACAGGGGTTTCTACACCTTC.

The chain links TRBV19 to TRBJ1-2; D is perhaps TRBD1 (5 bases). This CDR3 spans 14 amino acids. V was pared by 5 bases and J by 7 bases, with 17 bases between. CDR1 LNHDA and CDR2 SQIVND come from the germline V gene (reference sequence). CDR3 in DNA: TGTGCCAGTAGTGGGGCGGGGAACGATGGTGGCTACACCTTC. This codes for CASSGAGNDGGYTF.

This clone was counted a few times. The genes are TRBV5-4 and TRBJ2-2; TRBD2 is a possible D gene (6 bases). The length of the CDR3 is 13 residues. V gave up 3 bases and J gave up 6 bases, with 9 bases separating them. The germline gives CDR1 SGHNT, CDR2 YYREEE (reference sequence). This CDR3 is CASSSQRAGELFF. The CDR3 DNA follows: TGTGCCAGCAGCTCGCAGCGGGCCGGGGAGCTGTTTTTT.

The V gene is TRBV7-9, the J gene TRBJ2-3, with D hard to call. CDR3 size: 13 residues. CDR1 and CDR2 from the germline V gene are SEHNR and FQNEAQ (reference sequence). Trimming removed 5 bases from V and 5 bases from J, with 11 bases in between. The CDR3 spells CASSPLAGDTQYF. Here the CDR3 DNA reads TGTGCCAGCAGCCCTTTGGCAGGAGATACGCAGTATTTT.

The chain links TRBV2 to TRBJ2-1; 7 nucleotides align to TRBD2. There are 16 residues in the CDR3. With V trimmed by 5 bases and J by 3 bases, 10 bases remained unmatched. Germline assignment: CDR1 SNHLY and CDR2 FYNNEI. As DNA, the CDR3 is TGTGCCAGCAGTCGCCCATGGGAGGGAGACTACAATGAGCAGTTCTTC. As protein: CASSRPWEGDYNEQFF.

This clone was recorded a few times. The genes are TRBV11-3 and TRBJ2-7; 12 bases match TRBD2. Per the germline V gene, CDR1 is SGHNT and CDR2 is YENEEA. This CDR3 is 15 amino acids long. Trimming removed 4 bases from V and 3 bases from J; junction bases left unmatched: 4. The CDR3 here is CASSSGLAGDYEQYF. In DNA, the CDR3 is TGTGCCAGCAGCTCGGGACTAGCGGGTGACTACGAGCAGTACTTC.

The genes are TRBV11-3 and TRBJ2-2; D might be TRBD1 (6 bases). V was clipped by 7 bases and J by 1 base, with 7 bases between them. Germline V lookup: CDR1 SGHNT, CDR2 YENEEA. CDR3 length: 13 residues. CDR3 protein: CASKGQNTGELFF. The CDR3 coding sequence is TGTGCCAGCAAGGGACAGAACACCGGGGAGCTGTTTTTT. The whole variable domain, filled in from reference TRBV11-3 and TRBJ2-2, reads EAGVVQSPRYKIIEKKQPVAFWCNPISGHNTLYWYLQNLGQGPELLIRYENEEAVDDSQLPKDRFSAERLKGVDSTLKIQPAELGDSAVYLCASKGQNTGELFFGEGSRLTVL.

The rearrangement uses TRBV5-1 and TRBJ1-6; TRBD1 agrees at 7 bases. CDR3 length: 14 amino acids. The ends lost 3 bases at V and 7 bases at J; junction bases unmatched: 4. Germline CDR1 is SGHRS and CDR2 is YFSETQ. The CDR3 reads CASSSGQPNSPLHF. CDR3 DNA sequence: TGCGCCAGCAGCTCGGGACAGCCCAATTCACCCCTCCACTTT.

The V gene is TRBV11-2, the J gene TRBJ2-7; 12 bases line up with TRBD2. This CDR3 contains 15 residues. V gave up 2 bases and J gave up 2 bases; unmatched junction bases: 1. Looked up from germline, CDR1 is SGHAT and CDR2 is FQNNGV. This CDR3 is CASSLLAGGPYEQYF. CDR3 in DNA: TGTGCCAGCAGCTTACTAGCGGGAGGGCCCTACGAGCAGTACTTC.

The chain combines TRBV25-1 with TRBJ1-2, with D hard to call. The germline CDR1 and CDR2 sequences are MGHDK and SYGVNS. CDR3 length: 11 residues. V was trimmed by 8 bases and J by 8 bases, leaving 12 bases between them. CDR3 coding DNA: TGTGCCAGCCGGACTCCGAGCGGCTACACCTTC. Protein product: CASRTPSGYTF.

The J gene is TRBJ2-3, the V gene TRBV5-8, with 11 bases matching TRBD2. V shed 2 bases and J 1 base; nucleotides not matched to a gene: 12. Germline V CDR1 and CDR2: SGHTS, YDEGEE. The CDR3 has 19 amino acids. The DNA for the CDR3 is TGTGCCAGCAGCTTTTACTTAGCGGGAGGGCGTGGAGGCACAGATACGCAGTATTTT. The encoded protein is CASSFYLAGGRGGTDTQYF.

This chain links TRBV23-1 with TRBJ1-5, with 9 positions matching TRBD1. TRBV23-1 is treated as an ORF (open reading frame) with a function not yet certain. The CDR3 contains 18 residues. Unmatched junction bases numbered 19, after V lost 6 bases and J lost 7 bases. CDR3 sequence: CASRFCLGTGNRFQPQHF. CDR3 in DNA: TGCGCCAGCAGATTTTGTTTAGGGACAGGGAATCGTTTCCAGCCCCAGCATTTT.

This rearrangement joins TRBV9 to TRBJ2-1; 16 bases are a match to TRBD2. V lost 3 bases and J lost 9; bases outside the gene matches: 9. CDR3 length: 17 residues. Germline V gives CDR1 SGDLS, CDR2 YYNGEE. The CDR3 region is CASSARGLAGGPGEQFF. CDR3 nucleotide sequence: TGTGCCAGCAGCGCTCGGGGACTAGCGGGAGGGCCCGGTGAGCAGTTCTTC.

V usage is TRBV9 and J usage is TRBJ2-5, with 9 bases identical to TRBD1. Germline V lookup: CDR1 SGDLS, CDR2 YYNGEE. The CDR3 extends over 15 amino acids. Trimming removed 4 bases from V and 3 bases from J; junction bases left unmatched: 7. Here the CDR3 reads CASSPRDRGKETQYF. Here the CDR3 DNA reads TGTGCCAGCAGCCCGCGAGACAGGGGGAAAGAGACCCAGTACTTC.

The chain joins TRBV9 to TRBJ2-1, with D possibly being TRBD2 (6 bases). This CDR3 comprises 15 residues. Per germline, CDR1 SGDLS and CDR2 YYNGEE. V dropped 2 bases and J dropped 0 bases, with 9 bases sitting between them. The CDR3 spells CASSVGSGSYNEQFF. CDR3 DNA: TGTGCCAGCAGCGTCGGTAGCGGCTCCTACAATGAGCAGTTCTTC.

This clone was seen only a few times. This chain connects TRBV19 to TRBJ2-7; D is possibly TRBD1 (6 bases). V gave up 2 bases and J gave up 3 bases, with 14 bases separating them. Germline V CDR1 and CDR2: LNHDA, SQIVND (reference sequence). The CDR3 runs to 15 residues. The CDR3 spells CASSIKEGRGYEQYF. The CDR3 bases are TGTGCCAGTAGTATAAAGGAAGGCAGGGGCTACGAGCAGTACTTC.

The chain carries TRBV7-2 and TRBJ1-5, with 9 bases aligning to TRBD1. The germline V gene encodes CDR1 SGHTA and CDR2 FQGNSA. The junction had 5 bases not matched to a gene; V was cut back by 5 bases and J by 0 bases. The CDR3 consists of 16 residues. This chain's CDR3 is CASSLGTGLSNQPQHF. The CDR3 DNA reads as TGTGCCAGCAGCCTAGGGACAGGGCTTAGCAATCAGCCCCAGCATTTT.

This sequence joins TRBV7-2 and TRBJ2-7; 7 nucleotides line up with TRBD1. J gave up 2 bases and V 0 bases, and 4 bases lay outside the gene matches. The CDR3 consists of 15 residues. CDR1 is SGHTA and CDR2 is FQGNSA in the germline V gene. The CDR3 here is CASSLAGQQAYEQYF. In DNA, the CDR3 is TGTGCCAGCAGCTTAGCGGGACAGCAAGCCTACGAGCAGTACTTC.